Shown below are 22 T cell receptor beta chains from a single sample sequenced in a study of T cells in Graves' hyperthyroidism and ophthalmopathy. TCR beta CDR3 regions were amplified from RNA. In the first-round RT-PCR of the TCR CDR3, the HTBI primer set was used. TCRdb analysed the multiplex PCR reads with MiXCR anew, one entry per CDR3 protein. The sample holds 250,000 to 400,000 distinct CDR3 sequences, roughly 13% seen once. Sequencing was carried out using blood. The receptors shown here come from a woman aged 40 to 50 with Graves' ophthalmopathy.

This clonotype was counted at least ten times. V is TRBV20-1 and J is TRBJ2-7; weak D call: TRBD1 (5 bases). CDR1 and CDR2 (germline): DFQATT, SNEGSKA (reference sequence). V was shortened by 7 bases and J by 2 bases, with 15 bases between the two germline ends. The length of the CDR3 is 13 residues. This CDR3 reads CSVTGASTYEQYF. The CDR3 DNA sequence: TGCAGTGTAACAGGAGCCTCCACCTACGAGCAGTACTTC.

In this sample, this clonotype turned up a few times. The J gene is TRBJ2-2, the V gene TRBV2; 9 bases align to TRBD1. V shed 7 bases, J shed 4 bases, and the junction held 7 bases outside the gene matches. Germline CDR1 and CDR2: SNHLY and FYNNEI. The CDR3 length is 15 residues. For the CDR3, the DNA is TGTGCCAGCACCCCGGGACAGGGTTTCACCGGGGAGCTGTTTTTT. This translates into CASTPGQGFTGELFF.

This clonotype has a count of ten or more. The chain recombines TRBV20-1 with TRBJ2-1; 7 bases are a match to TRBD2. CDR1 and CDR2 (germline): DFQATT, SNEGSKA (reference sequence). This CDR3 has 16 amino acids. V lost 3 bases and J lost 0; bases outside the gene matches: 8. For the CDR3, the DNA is TGCAGTGCTAGCGGGGCTAGCGGTAGCTCCTACAATGAGCAGTTCTTC. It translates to CSASGASGSSYNEQFF.

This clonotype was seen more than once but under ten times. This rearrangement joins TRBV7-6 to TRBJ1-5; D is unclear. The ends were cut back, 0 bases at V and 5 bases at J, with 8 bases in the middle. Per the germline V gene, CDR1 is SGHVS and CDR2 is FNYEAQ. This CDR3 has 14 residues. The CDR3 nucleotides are TGTGCCAGCAGCTTAGCATCGAGAGATCAGCCCCAGCATTTT. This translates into CASSLASRDQPQHF.

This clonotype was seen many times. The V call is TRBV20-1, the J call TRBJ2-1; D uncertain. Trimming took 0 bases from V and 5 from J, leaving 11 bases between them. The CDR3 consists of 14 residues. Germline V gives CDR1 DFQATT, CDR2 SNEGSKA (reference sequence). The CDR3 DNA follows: TGCAGTGCTAGAGAAGCCCAGAAAAACAATGAGCAGTTCTTC. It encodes CSAREAQKNNEQFF.

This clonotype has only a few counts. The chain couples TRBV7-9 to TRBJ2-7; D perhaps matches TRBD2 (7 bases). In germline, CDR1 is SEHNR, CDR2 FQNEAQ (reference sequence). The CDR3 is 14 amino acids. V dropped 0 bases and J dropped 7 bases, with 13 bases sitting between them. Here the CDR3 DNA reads TGTGCCAGCAGCTTAGCGGTACAGGGAGGGGAGCAGTACGTC. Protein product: CASSLAVQGGEQYV.

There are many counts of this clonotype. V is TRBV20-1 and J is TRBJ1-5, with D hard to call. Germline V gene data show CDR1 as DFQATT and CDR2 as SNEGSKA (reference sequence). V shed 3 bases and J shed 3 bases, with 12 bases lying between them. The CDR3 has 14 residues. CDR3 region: CSARSLSYNQPQHF. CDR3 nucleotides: TGCAGTGCTAGGTCGCTGAGTTACAATCAGCCCCAGCATTTT.

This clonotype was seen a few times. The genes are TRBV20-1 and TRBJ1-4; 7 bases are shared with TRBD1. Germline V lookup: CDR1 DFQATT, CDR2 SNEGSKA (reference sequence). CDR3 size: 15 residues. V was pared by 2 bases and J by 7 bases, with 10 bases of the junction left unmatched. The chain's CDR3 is CSARPSQGGGEKLFF. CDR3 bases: TGCAGTGCTAGACCCTCTCAGGGGGGAGGTGAAAAACTGTTTTTT.

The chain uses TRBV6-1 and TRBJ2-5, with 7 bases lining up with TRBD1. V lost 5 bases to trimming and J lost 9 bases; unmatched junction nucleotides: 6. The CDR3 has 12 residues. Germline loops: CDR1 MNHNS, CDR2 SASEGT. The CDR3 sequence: CASSPTQGAQYF. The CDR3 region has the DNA TGTGCCAGCAGTCCTACCCAGGGGGCCCAGTACTTC.

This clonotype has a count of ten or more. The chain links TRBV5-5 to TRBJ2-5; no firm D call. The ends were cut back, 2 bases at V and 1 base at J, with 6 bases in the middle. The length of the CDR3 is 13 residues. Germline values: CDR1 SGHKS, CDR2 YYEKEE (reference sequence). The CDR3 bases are TGTGCCAGCAGCTTTTCCCCCCAAGAGACCCAGTACTTC. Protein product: CASSFSPQETQYF.

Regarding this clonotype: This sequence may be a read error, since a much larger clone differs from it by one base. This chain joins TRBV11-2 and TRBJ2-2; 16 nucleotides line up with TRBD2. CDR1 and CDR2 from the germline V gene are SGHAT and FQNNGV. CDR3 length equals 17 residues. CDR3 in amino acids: CASSLGLAGGLLGEPFF. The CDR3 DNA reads TGTGCCAGCAGCTTGGGACTAGCGGGAGGGCTGCTCGGGGAGCCGTTTTTT.

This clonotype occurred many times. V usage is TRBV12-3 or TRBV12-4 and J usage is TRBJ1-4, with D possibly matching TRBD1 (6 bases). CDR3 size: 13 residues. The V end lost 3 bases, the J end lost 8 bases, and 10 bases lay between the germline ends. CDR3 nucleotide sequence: TGTGCCAGCAGTTTTGGGGGCTGGGAAAAACTGTTTTTT. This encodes CASSFGGWEKLFF.

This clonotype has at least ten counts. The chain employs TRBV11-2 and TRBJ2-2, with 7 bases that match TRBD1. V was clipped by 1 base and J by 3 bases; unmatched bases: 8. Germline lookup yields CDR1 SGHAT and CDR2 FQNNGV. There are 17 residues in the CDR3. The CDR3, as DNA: TGTGCCAGCAGCTTAGGTTTAGGGGGCGCGGACACCGGGGAGCTGTTTTTT. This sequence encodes CASSLGLGGADTGELFF.

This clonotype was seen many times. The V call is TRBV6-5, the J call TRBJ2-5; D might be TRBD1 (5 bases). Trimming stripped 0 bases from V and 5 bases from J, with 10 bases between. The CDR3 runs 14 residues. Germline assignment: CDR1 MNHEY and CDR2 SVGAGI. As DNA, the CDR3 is TGTGCCAGCAGTTACTCGGGGCCGAAGGAGACCCAGTACTTC. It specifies CASSYSGPKETQYF.

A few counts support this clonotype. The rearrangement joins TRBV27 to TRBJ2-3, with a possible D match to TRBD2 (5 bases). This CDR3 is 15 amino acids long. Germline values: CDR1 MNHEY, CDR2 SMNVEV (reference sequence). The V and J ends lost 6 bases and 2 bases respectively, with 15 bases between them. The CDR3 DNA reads TGTGCCAGCAGCGCGCGGGTACAGACCACAGATACGCAGTATTTT. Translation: CASSARVQTTDTQYF.

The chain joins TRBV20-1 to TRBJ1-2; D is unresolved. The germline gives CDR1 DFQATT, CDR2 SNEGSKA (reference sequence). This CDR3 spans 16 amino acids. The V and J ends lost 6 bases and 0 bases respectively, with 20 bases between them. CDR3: CSAIVIFSGANYGYTF. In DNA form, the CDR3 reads TGCAGTGCGATTGTAATCTTTTCAGGAGCTAACTATGGCTACACCTTC.

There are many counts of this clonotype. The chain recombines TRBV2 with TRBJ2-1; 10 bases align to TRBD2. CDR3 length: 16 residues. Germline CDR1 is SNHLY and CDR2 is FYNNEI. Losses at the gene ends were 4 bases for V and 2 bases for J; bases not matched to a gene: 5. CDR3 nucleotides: TGTGCCAGCAGTGCTGACACTAGCGGGACCTACAATGAGCAGTTCTTC. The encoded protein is CASSADTSGTYNEQFF.

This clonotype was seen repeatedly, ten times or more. This CDR3 reads CASSLRVWETQYF. The CDR3, as DNA: TGTGCCAGCAGTCTCAGGGTCTGGGAGACCCAGTACTTC. V is TRBV27 and J is TRBJ2-5; weak D call: TRBD1 (5 bases). Germline-derived CDR1 and CDR2 are MNHEY and SMNVEV (reference sequence). This CDR3 comprises 13 residues. Trimming pared 5 bases from V and 5 bases from J, leaving 12 bases between.

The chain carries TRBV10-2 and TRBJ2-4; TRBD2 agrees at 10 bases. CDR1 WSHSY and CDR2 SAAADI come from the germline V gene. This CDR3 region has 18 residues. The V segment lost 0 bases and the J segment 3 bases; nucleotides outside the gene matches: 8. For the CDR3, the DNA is TGCGCCAGCAGTGAGTCGATAACTAGCGGGACTGGCAAAAACATTCAGTACTTC. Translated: CASSESITSGTGKNIQYF.

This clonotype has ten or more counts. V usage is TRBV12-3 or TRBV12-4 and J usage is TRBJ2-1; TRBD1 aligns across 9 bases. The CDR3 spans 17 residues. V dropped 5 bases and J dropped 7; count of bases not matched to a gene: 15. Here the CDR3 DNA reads TGTGCCAGCAGTGAGACCACCGGGACAGGGAGTCGTAATGAGCAGTTCTTC. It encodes CASSETTGTGSRNEQFF.

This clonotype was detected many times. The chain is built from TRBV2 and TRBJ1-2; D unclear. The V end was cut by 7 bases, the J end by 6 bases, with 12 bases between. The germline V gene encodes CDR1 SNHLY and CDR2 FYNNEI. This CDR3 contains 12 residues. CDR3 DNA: TGTGCCAGCATGAGCAAGAGTGATGGCTACACCTTC. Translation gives CASMSKSDGYTF.

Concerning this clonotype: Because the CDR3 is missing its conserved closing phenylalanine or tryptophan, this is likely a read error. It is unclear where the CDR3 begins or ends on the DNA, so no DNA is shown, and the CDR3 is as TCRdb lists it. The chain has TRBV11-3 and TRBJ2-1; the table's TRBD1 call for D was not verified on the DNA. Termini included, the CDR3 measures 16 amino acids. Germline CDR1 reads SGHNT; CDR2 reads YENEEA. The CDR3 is CASSLELAGAYNEQFL.